This passage covers 26 T cell receptor beta chains from one sample sequenced in a study of T cell responses to AZD1222 COVID-19 vaccine. The protocol was immunoSEQ multiplex PCR, while the TCRdb copy is restricted to in-frame clones and leaves out a portion. The repertoire holds 100,000 to 130,000 clones, with 92% as singletons. The material sequenced was peripheral blood, taken 28 days after the second AZD1222 dose. The receptors stem from an adult who received the AZD1222 COVID-19 vaccine.

V gene TRBV6-5 combines with J gene TRBJ1-6; TRBD1 agrees at 8 bases. Germline CDR1 and CDR2: MNHEY and SVGAGI. The J segment lost 10 bases and the V segment lost 5 bases, leaving 7 bases of the junction unmatched. The CDR3 is 14 amino acids. For the CDR3, the DNA is TGTGCCAGCAGTCTGCAGGGGGCTCGATCACCCCTCCACTTT. It encodes CASSLQGARSPLHF.

The gene calls are TRBV6-1 and TRBJ2-7; tentative D call: TRBD1 (5 bases). Germline V gene lookup returns CDR1 MNHNS and CDR2 SASEGT. The CDR3 has 15 residues. The ends were cut back, 1 base at V and 2 bases at J, with 12 bases in the middle. The CDR3 here is CASSEVGQGPYEQYF. CDR3 in DNA: TGTGCCAGCAGTGAAGTCGGGCAGGGTCCCTACGAGCAGTACTTC.

This chain links TRBV11-2 with TRBJ2-7; the match to TRBD2 covers 12 bases. This CDR3 comprises 16 residues. CDR1 and CDR2 from the germline V gene are SGHAT and FQNNGV. With 5 bases clipped from V and 6 bases from J, the junction kept 11 bases outside the gene matches. The CDR3 DNA reads as TGTGCCAGCAGCCGAAACTCACTAGCGGGAGGCGGCGAGCAGTACTTC. Translation gives CASSRNSLAGGGEQYF.

The rearrangement uses TRBV20-1 and TRBJ2-1; 7 bases map to TRBD2. Trimming removed 3 bases from V and 0 bases from J; junction bases left unmatched: 5. Germline V gene data show CDR1 as DFQATT and CDR2 as SNEGSKA (reference sequence). There are 15 residues in the CDR3. For the CDR3, the DNA is TGCAGTGCTAGTGGGCGGGGGAGCTCCTACAATGAGCAGTTCTTC. As protein: CSASGRGSSYNEQFF.

The V and J genes are TRBV5-6 and TRBJ2-3, with 9 positions matching TRBD1. The CDR3 sequence is 16 residues long. Unmatched junction bases numbered 12, after V lost 5 bases and J lost 5 bases. CDR1 and CDR2 (germline): SGHDT, YYEEEE. CDR3 residues: CASSYPGTGSEDTQYF. The CDR3, as DNA: TGTGCCAGCAGTTACCCAGGGACAGGGTCTGAAGATACGCAGTATTTT.

CDR3 DNA: TGTGCCAGCAGTGCGACAGGACCTAGCACAGATACGCAGTATTTT. It codes for CASSATGPSTDTQYF. This rearrangement joins TRBV2 to TRBJ2-3; weak D call: TRBD1 (6 bases). There are 15 residues in the CDR3. Per germline, CDR1 SNHLY and CDR2 FYNNEI. The V and J ends lost 4 bases and 0 bases respectively, with 11 bases between them.

This clone appeared a single time. The chain employs TRBV1 and TRBJ1-1; TRBD1, as called in the table, went unchecked against the DNA. TRBV1 is classified as a pseudogene. The CDR3 length is 15 residues. The CDR3 nucleotides are TGCACCAGCAGCCAAAAACGACGCACAGGGTTAAAAACTTTCTTT. Its protein product is CTSSQKRRTGLKTFF.

The chain recombines TRBV25-1 with TRBJ1-6; D is unclear. Germline-derived CDR1 and CDR2 are MGHDK and SYGVNS. The CDR3 has 13 amino acids. Trimming took off 5 bases at V and 8 bases at J, with 10 bases between the two ends. The CDR3 region is CASSRTYDSPLHF. In DNA form, the CDR3 reads TGTGCCAGCAGTCGAACCTACGATTCACCCCTCCACTTT.

The rearrangement uses TRBV5-6 and TRBJ2-3; D perhaps matches TRBD1 (5 bases). V shed 0 bases and J shed 5 bases, with 10 bases lying between them. Germline V gene lookup returns CDR1 SGHDT and CDR2 YYEEEE. This CDR3 is 14 amino acids long. The CDR3 DNA sequence: TGTGCCAGCAGCTTGGCAGGGAACGAAGATACGCAGTATTTT. This codes for CASSLAGNEDTQYF. The full variable domain, with the rest looked up from reference TRBV5-6 and TRBJ2-3, is DAGVTQSPTHLIKTRGQQVTLRCSPKSGHDTVSWYQQALGQGPQFIFQYYEEEERQRGNFPDRFSGHQFPNYSSELNVNALLLGDSALYLCASSLAGNEDTQYFGPGTRLTVL.

This chain joins TRBV9 and TRBJ2-5, with TRBD2 matching 9 bases. The CDR3 sequence is 18 residues long. Germline loops: CDR1 SGDLS, CDR2 YYNGEE. With 4 bases clipped from V and 1 base from J, the junction kept 14 bases outside the gene matches. The CDR3 loop is CASSLAPLSGGLQETQYF. The CDR3 nucleotides read TGTGCCAGCAGCTTAGCTCCTCTTAGCGGGGGCCTCCAAGAGACCCAGTACTTC.

The chain combines TRBV30 with TRBJ1-1; D unclear. V was clipped by 3 bases and J by 10 bases, with 12 bases between them. CDR1 GTSNPN and CDR2 SVGIG come from the germline V gene (reference sequence). This CDR3 has 11 residues. Written as DNA, the CDR3 is TGTGCCTGGAGCGGATGGAATGGAGCTTTCTTT. Residues: CAWSGWNGAFF.

This clone was seen only once. The chain is built from TRBV19 and TRBJ1-1, with a possible D match to TRBD1 (6 bases). Germline CDR1 and CDR2: LNHDA and SQIVND (reference sequence). CDR3 size: 13 residues. V gave up 6 bases and J gave up 8 bases, with 16 bases separating them. This CDR3 is CASRPQGAGEAFF. The CDR3 coding sequence is TGTGCCAGTAGGCCACAGGGAGCCGGGGAAGCTTTCTTT.

This rearrangement joins TRBV5-4 to TRBJ2-7; D might be TRBD2 (6 bases). V lost 2 bases and J 6 bases, leaving 12 bases between the germline ends. CDR3 length equals 13 residues. In germline, CDR1 is SGHNT, CDR2 YYREEE (reference sequence). The CDR3 reads CASSLPFGSEQYF. In nucleotides, the CDR3 is TGTGCCAGCAGCTTACCCTTCGGGAGCGAGCAGTACTTC.

CDR3 protein: CASSVSGSSYEQYF. DNA of the CDR3: TGTGCCAGCAGCGTTAGCGGGAGCTCCTACGAGCAGTACTTC. J is TRBJ2-7 and V is TRBV7-2; 9 bases line up with TRBD2. V lost 5 bases and J lost 0; bases outside the gene matches: 2. The length of the CDR3 is 14 residues. Per germline, CDR1 SGHTA and CDR2 FQGNSA.

The chain recombines TRBV5-1 with TRBJ1-1; no clear D. The CDR3 loop spans 16 amino acids. Germline CDR1 is SGHRS and CDR2 is YFSETQ. Trimming pared 5 bases from V and 0 bases from J, leaving 17 bases between. CDR3 residues: CASRSVLNVLNTEAFF. The CDR3 bases are TGCGCCAGCAGAAGCGTCCTTAACGTTTTGAACACTGAAGCTTTCTTT. The complete variable domain, with remaining parts taken from reference TRBV5-1 and TRBJ1-1, reads KAGVTQTPRYLIKTRGQQVTLSCSPISGHRSVSWYQQTPGQGLQFLFEYFSETQRNKGNFPGRFSGRQFSNSRSEMNVSTLELGDSALYLCASRSVLNVLNTEAFFGQGTRLTVV.

The chain links TRBV4-2 to TRBJ1-4; maybe TRBD1 (5 bases). The CDR3 runs 15 residues. The V gene's germline CDR1 is LGHNA and CDR2 YNFKEQ. V was pared by 2 bases and J by 7 bases, with 14 bases between. The DNA for the CDR3 is TGTGCCAGCAGCCAAAACCAAGCAGGGTTTGAAAAACTGTTTTTT. It yields the protein CASSQNQAGFEKLFF.

The rearrangement joins TRBV9 to TRBJ1-2; D is unclear. Trimming pared 0 bases from V and 8 bases from J, leaving 14 bases between. CDR3 length equals 14 residues. Germline V lookup: CDR1 SGDLS, CDR2 YYNGEE. Here the CDR3 reads CASSVVGNQRGYTF. The CDR3 DNA is TGTGCCAGCAGCGTAGTTGGGAACCAGCGGGGCTACACCTTC. Looking up the rest from reference TRBV9 and TRBJ1-2 gives the full variable domain: DSGVTQTPKHLITATGQRVTLRCSPRSGDLSVYWYQQSLDQGLQFLIQYYNGEERAKGNILERFSAQQFPDLHSELNLSSLELGDSALYFCASSVVGNQRGYTFGSGTRLTVV.

The chain links TRBV5-6 to TRBJ1-4; D is perhaps TRBD1 (6 bases). V was pared by 4 bases and J by 8 bases, with 12 bases between. Germline V gene data show CDR1 as SGHDT and CDR2 as YYEEEE. CDR3 size: 13 residues. DNA for the CDR3: TGTGCCAGCAGCGGTATACAGGGAGAAAAACTGTTTTTT. As protein: CASSGIQGEKLFF.

J is TRBJ1-3 and V is TRBV6-5, with unresolved D. Germline CDR1 reads MNHEY; CDR2 reads SVGAGI. The CDR3 spans 11 residues. The V gene lost 6 bases and the J gene lost 16 bases, with 16 bases spanning the gap. The CDR3 bases are TGTGCCAGCAGAGCGAGTCGGTCCGAGTATTTT. This encodes CASRASRSEYF.

The chain's CDR3 is CASSSNRNTEAFF. Written as DNA, the CDR3 is TGTGCCAGCAGCTCGAATAGGAACACTGAAGCTTTCTTT. The V gene is TRBV12-3 or TRBV12-4, the J gene TRBJ1-1; no reliable D call. Trimming removed 6 bases from V and 1 base from J, with 9 bases in between. The CDR3 contains 13 residues.

J is TRBJ1-5 and V is TRBV3-1 (or the pseudogene TRBV3-2); D ambiguous. The CDR3 contains 14 residues. V lost 6 bases and J 2 bases, leaving 11 bases between the germline ends. CDR1 is LGHDT and CDR2 is YNNKEL in the germline V gene (reference sequence). In DNA form, the CDR3 reads TGTGCCAGCAGACGAGGACCGTGCAATCAGCCCCAGCATTTT. Translated, it gives CASRRGPCNQPQHF.

The chain employs TRBV9 and TRBJ2-7, with D possibly matching TRBD1 (6 bases). Germline CDR1 reads SGDLS; CDR2 reads YYNGEE. The CDR3 contains 15 residues. V lost 3 bases and J 4 bases, leaving 17 bases between the germline ends. The CDR3, as DNA: TGTGCCAGCAGCGGTTTCCAGGACAGAGAGTACGAGCAGTACTTC. Its protein product is CASSGFQDREYEQYF.

The V call is TRBV28, the J call TRBJ1-6; D possibly corresponds to TRBD1 (5 bases). Germline V gene sequence: CDR1 MDHEN, CDR2 SYDVKM. The CDR3 is 15 residues long. V dropped 5 bases and J dropped 5 bases, with 13 bases sitting between them. The CDR3 loop reads CASSDAWGNNSPLHF. The CDR3 DNA is TGTGCCAGCAGTGACGCATGGGGCAATAATTCACCCCTCCACTTT.

This sequence joins TRBV19 and TRBJ2-5, with D maybe TRBD2 (5 bases). This CDR3 spans 13 amino acids. Between the trimmed V and J ends, which lost 0 bases and 4 bases, there was a span of 6 bases. CDR1 is LNHDA and CDR2 is SQIVND in the germline V gene (reference sequence). The CDR3 here is CASSIDGVETQYF. In DNA form, the CDR3 reads TGTGCCAGTAGTATAGACGGGGTAGAGACCCAGTACTTC.

The rearrangement links TRBV19 to TRBJ1-5; D is ambiguous. This CDR3 comprises 15 residues. Germline loops: CDR1 LNHDA, CDR2 SQIVND (reference sequence). V was pared by 4 bases and J by 0 bases, with 10 bases between. DNA of the CDR3: TGTGCCAGTAGTAGAGGACTGTTTAGCAATCAGCCCCAGCATTTT. Its translation is CASSRGLFSNQPQHF.

The chain employs TRBV7-6 and TRBJ2-5; D unresolved. V dropped 5 bases and J dropped 1 base, with 20 bases sitting between them. There are 17 residues in the CDR3. Per the germline V gene, CDR1 is SGHVS and CDR2 is FNYEAQ. The CDR3 reads CASSDVNRHAPQETQYF. CDR3 nucleotides: TGTGCCAGCAGCGATGTGAATCGACATGCCCCCCAAGAGACCCAGTACTTC.